One sample yielded the 32 T cell receptor beta chains listed below, sequenced in a study of vaccination effects on CD4 cells after COVID-19. Profiled with immunoSEQ multiplex PCR; TCRdb holds only in-frame clones, not every one. The data hold tens of thousands of clones, with around 78% observed a single time. Antigens for these TCRs are unknown. After expansion with viral peptide pools in the ViraFEST assay, antigen-specific CD4+ T cells were sequenced. When less than 11 days of culture had elapsed, CD4+ T cells were isolated. People in the vaccine group had not been infected with SARS-CoV-2 before, and their nucleocapsid antibodies were negative. Material: CD4+ T cells from PBMCs cultured with SARS-CoV-2 spike peptides, obtained before COVID-19 vaccination. The receptors here all came from a human donor who received a COVID-19 vaccine.

This clone was found once. The gene calls are TRBV6-1 and TRBJ2-7; D possibly corresponds to TRBD2 (5 bases). Germline values: CDR1 MNHNS, CDR2 SASEGT. Deletions cut 2 bases from V and 9 bases from J, with 14 bases between. The CDR3 has 13 amino acids. The CDR3, as DNA: TGTGCCAGCAGTGAACCTGCGACTGGAGGGCAGTACGTC. It specifies CASSEPATGGQYV.

The chain links TRBV6-1 to TRBJ1-2; no clear D gene. Germline-derived CDR1 and CDR2 are MNHNS and SASEGT. Trimming shortened V by 2 bases and J by 4 bases, and 11 bases separated the two germline ends. The CDR3 covers 14 residues. CDR3 DNA sequence: TGTGCCAGCAGTGAATCTATAACGGCCTATGGCTACACCTTC. It codes for CASSESITAYGYTF.

Concerning this clone: A junction boundary mismatches the germline segment, possibly from a read error. This sequence joins TRBV7-3 and TRBJ2-5; unclear D gene. This CDR3 region has 13 residues. Germline-derived CDR1 and CDR2 are SGHTA and FQGTGA. The CDR3 protein is CASSSGSQDTQYF. CDR3 nucleotides: TGTGCCAGCAGCTCTGGGTCTCAAGACACCCAGTACTTC.

In its sample, this clone was seen once. This chain uses TRBV3-1 (or the pseudogene TRBV3-2) with TRBJ2-5; the D is unclear. Germline assignment: CDR1 LGHDT and CDR2 YNNKEL (reference sequence). The ends were cut back, 4 bases at V and 5 bases at J, with 14 bases in the middle. The CDR3 length is 14 residues. The CDR3 sequence: CASSPSAVWETQYF. CDR3 DNA sequence: TGTGCCAGCAGCCCTTCGGCCGTGTGGGAGACCCAGTACTTC.

V gene TRBV5-1 combines with J gene TRBJ2-3, with TRBD2 identical over 10 bases. This CDR3 contains 16 residues. V gave up 2 bases and J gave up 1 base; unmatched junction bases: 4. Germline lookup yields CDR1 SGHRS and CDR2 YFSETQ. CDR3 loop: CASSLGTSDRTDTQYF. The CDR3 DNA reads TGCGCCAGCAGCTTAGGGACTAGCGATCGCACAGATACGCAGTATTTT.

The chain employs TRBV4-1 and TRBJ2-3; D may correspond to TRBD1 or TRBD2 (6 bases each). The germline V gene encodes CDR1 MGHRA and CDR2 YSYEKL. V lost 1 base and J 1 base, leaving 9 bases between the germline ends. CDR3 length: 15 amino acids. The CDR3, as DNA: TGCGCCAGCAGCCAAGCGAGGGGGGGCACAGATACGCAGTATTTT. Translating gives CASSQARGGTDTQYF.

The CDR3 loop is CASSLVRASTNEQFF. CDR3 sequence (DNA): TGTGCCAGCAGCTTAGTCAGGGCCTCTACTAATGAGCAGTTCTTC. The chain combines TRBV7-3 with TRBJ2-1, with D possibly matching TRBD1 (5 bases). The germline gives CDR1 SGHTA, CDR2 FQGTGA. This CDR3 region has 15 residues. Trimming pared 2 bases from V and 7 bases from J, leaving 15 bases between.

The V call is TRBV29-1, the J call TRBJ1-1; D is possibly TRBD1 (5 bases). Between the trimmed V and J ends, which lost 7 bases and 4 bases, there was a span of 13 bases. There are 12 residues in the CDR3. Germline V CDR1 and CDR2: SQVTM, ANQGSEA. The CDR3 protein is CSADRGGTEAFF. DNA for the CDR3: TGCAGCGCCGACCGGGGGGGCACTGAAGCTTTCTTT.

For the CDR3, the DNA is TGTGCCAGCAGCAATGGACTAGCGGGGCCGCAGTCTTACGAGCAGTACGTC. Translated, it gives CASSNGLAGPQSYEQYV. J is TRBJ2-7 and V is TRBV21-1; the DNA was not compared with TRBD2, the D call given in the table. TRBV21-1 counts as a pseudogene. CDR3 length equals 17 residues.

The rearrangement uses TRBV7-9 and TRBJ2-3; 7 bases line up with TRBD2. Trimming cost V 3 bases and J 2 bases; bases outside gene matches: 5. From germline, CDR1 is SEHNR and CDR2 FQNEAQ (reference sequence). CDR3 length equals 15 residues. CDR3 in amino acids: CASSFSSGYTDTQYF. The DNA for the CDR3 is TGTGCCAGCAGCTTTTCTAGCGGATACACAGATACGCAGTATTTT.

The chain links TRBV11-2 to TRBJ2-7; 7 nucleotides align to TRBD2. Germline trimming cut 7 bases from V and 2 bases from J; bases unmatched to any gene: 5. The CDR3 loop spans 13 amino acids. Per germline, CDR1 SGHAT and CDR2 FQNNGV. CDR3 sequence reads: CASKSSGAYEQYV. CDR3 coding DNA: TGTGCCAGCAAATCCAGCGGGGCCTACGAGCAGTACGTC.

The genes are TRBV29-1 and TRBJ2-3; D possibly corresponds to TRBD2 (5 bases). CDR3 length: 12 amino acids. V was shortened by 3 bases and J by 6 bases, with 10 bases between the two germline ends. Germline loops: CDR1 SQVTM, CDR2 ANQGSEA. CDR3 in DNA: TGCAGCGTTGACGGAGGTTCGGATACGCAGTATTTT. This translates into CSVDGGSDTQYF.

The chain has TRBV5-4 and TRBJ2-5; 11 bases match TRBD2. From germline, CDR1 is SGHNT and CDR2 YYREEE (reference sequence). The CDR3 covers 15 residues. With V trimmed by 4 bases and J by 4 bases, 6 bases remained unmatched. This CDR3 is CASSPTSGDRETQYF. CDR3 DNA sequence: TGTGCCAGCAGCCCGACTAGCGGGGACCGAGAGACCCAGTACTTC.

This clone occurred a few times. This rearrangement joins TRBV20-1 to TRBJ1-1, with 7 bases aligning to TRBD1. Germline V gene sequence: CDR1 DFQATT, CDR2 SNEGSKA (reference sequence). CDR3 length: 13 amino acids. V lost 3 bases to trimming and J lost 7 bases; unmatched junction nucleotides: 8. The CDR3, as DNA: TGCAGTGCTAGTATCAGGGGGAACGGTGAAGCTTTCTTT. This codes for CSASIRGNGEAFF.

This clone was seen a handful of times. V gene TRBV3-1 (or the pseudogene TRBV3-2) combines with J gene TRBJ1-5; 7 bases are a match to TRBD1. CDR1 is LGHDT, CDR2 YNNKEL, per germline (reference sequence). The CDR3 spans 13 residues. J lost 4 bases, V lost 4 bases, and 1 base had no gene match. Here the CDR3 reads CASSPQGNQPQHF. CDR3 nucleotides: TGTGCCAGCAGCCCACAGGGGAATCAGCCCCAGCATTTT.

V is TRBV3-1 (or the pseudogene TRBV3-2) and J is TRBJ2-5; 10 bases match TRBD1. Germline V lookup: CDR1 LGHDT, CDR2 YNNKEL (reference sequence). The CDR3 contains 16 residues. J gave up 0 bases and V 3 bases, and 4 bases lay outside the gene matches. The CDR3 here is CASSQQGQGYQETQYF. CDR3 bases: TGTGCCAGCAGCCAGCAGGGACAGGGGTACCAAGAGACCCAGTACTTC.

In DNA, the CDR3 is TGTGCCAGCAGCCCGAATGGCTGGGGCACAGATACGCAGTATTTT. It encodes CASSPNGWGTDTQYF. J is TRBJ2-3 and V is TRBV9; D not resolved. The CDR3 length is 15 residues. Trimming took off 4 bases at V and 1 base at J, with 13 bases between the two ends. Germline assignment: CDR1 SGDLS and CDR2 YYNGEE.

The chain carries TRBV7-2 and TRBJ2-1; 8 bases align to TRBD2. The V segment lost 2 bases and the J segment 6 bases; nucleotides outside the gene matches: 9. This CDR3 comprises 16 residues. Germline CDR1 reads SGHTA; CDR2 reads FQGNSA. Here the CDR3 reads CASSLRGGGPGNEQFF. As DNA, the CDR3 is TGTGCCAGCAGCTTACGCGGCGGGGGGCCCGGCAATGAGCAGTTCTTC. The whole variable domain, filled in from reference TRBV7-2 and TRBJ2-1, reads GAGVSQSPSNKVTEKGKDVELRCDPISGHTALYWYRQSLGQGLEFLIYFQGNSAPDKSGLPSDRFSAERTGGSVSTLTIQRTQQEDSAVYLCASSLRGGGPGNEQFFGPGTRLTVL.

The chain carries TRBV7-2 and TRBJ1-1; no firm D call. CDR3 length equals 15 residues. CDR1 is SGHTA and CDR2 is FQGNSA in the germline V gene. Trimming removed 0 bases at V and 1 base at J, with 9 bases between. The CDR3 coding sequence is TGTGCCAGCAGCTTAGCGCGACGGCAGAACACTGAAGCTTTCTTT. Translation gives CASSLARRQNTEAFF.

The chain joins TRBV7-9 to TRBJ2-5; 8 nucleotides match TRBD1. With V trimmed by 1 base and J by 2 bases, 0 bases remained unmatched. This CDR3 region has 14 residues. Germline V gene data show CDR1 as SEHNR and CDR2 as FQNEAQ (reference sequence). In DNA, the CDR3 is TGTGCCAGCAGCTTAGGGACAGGGCAAGAGACCCAGTACTTC. Encoded protein: CASSLGTGQETQYF.

This chain joins TRBV10-1 and TRBJ2-7; a possible D gene is TRBD2 (5 bases). Germline V gives CDR1 WNHNN, CDR2 SYGVQD (reference sequence). This CDR3 region has 17 residues. The V end was cut by 4 bases, the J end by 6 bases, with 25 bases between. The CDR3 DNA follows: TGCGCCAGCAGTGGCCCCACTAGGCCCCCTAGGAGCCGCGAGCAGTACGTC. Its protein product is CASSGPTRPPRSREQYV.

This sequence joins TRBV10-3 and TRBJ2-2, with D possibly matching TRBD1 (5 bases). Trimming removed 2 bases at V and 3 bases at J, with 7 bases between. The germline CDR1 and CDR2 sequences are ENHRY and SYGVKD. The CDR3 is made up of 14 amino acids. The CDR3: CAISEQGYTGELFF. CDR3 DNA sequence: TGTGCCATCAGTGAGCAGGGATACACCGGGGAGCTGTTTTTT.

This sequence joins TRBV25-1 and TRBJ2-1; unclear D gene. This CDR3 spans 14 amino acids. Trimming shortened V by 4 bases and J by 2 bases, and 9 bases separated the two germline ends. Germline CDR1 and CDR2: MGHDK and SYGVNS. CDR3: CASSAAGPYNEQFF. The CDR3 DNA sequence: TGTGCCAGCAGTGCGGCAGGACCCTACAATGAGCAGTTCTTC.

The gene calls are TRBV7-9 and TRBJ1-4; 8 nucleotides line up with TRBD1. CDR3 length: 13 amino acids. The germline V gene has CDR1 SEHNR and CDR2 FQNEAQ (reference sequence). Unmatched junction bases numbered 5, after V lost 6 bases and J lost 8 bases. CDR3 DNA: TGTGCCAGCAGACAACAGGGGGGAGAAAAACTGTTTTTT. Its protein is CASRQQGGEKLFF.

The V call is TRBV6-5, the J call TRBJ1-1; D not resolved. The CDR3 is made up of 14 amino acids. The germline V gene encodes CDR1 MNHEY and CDR2 SVGAGI. V was shortened by 4 bases and J by 4 bases, with 13 bases between the two germline ends. The CDR3 nucleotides read TGTGCCAGCAGTTTGAACTCTTGGGGCACTGAAGCTTTCTTT. It translates to CASSLNSWGTEAFF.

The chain carries TRBV6-5 and TRBJ2-1; TRBD1 agrees at 10 bases. Germline assignment: CDR1 MNHEY and CDR2 SVGAGI. CDR3 length: 15 amino acids. Germline trimming cut 6 bases from V and 2 bases from J; bases unmatched to any gene: 4. This chain's CDR3 is CASSDDRGPYNEQFF. CDR3 coding DNA: TGTGCCAGCAGCGACGACAGGGGGCCCTACAATGAGCAGTTCTTC.

This rearrangement joins TRBV5-1 to TRBJ2-5; TRBD2 agrees at 13 bases. Unmatched junction bases numbered 4, after V lost 3 bases and J lost 5 bases. CDR1 SGHRS and CDR2 YFSETQ come from the germline V gene. The CDR3 totals 15 residues. The CDR3 region is CASSSTSGGLETQYF. CDR3 nucleotides: TGCGCCAGCAGCTCGACTAGCGGGGGGTTGGAGACCCAGTACTTC.

Sample share makes this clone medium-sized (0.01 to 0.1%). This rearrangement joins TRBV18 to TRBJ1-1, with D possibly being TRBD1 (6 bases). V was pared by 6 bases and J by 7 bases, with 12 bases between. The CDR3 consists of 12 residues. Germline CDR1 reads KGHSH; CDR2 reads LQKENI. Here the CDR3 reads CASSSAGVEAFF. The CDR3 DNA sequence: TGTGCCAGCTCGTCCGCAGGGGTTGAAGCTTTCTTT.

This clone was found a few times. This chain uses TRBV28 with TRBJ2-3; a possible D gene is TRBD2 (6 bases). Germline V gene data show CDR1 as MDHEN and CDR2 as SYDVKM. The CDR3 is 12 residues long. Trimming left V 4 bases short and J 10 bases short, with 12 bases between. CDR3 in DNA: TGTGCCAGCAGTTGGGACTCCCCCGCGCAGTATTTT. Protein sequence: CASSWDSPAQYF.

The rearrangement uses TRBV30 and TRBJ1-6, with a weak D call TRBD1 (5 bases). The CDR3 has 14 residues. The germline V gene encodes CDR1 GTSNPN and CDR2 SVGIG (reference sequence). V dropped 0 bases and J dropped 9 bases, with 12 bases sitting between them. The CDR3 region has the DNA TGTGCCTGGAGTGTACAAAGGGGCCTTTCACCCCTCCACTTT. It encodes CAWSVQRGLSPLHF.

This clone was seen a handful of times. The chain couples TRBV19 to TRBJ1-4, with D unclear. CDR1 is LNHDA and CDR2 is SQIVND in the germline V gene (reference sequence). This CDR3 has 13 residues. V was trimmed by 8 bases and J by 0 bases, leaving 7 bases between them. The CDR3 bases are TGTGCCAGTTCTTCGTCAACTAATGAAAAACTGTTTTTT. It yields the protein CASSSSTNEKLFF.

The chain employs TRBV19 and TRBJ1-3; D remains unclear. With 3 bases removed from V and 2 bases from J, the gap between germline ends came to 14 bases. Germline-derived CDR1 and CDR2 are LNHDA and SQIVND (reference sequence). The CDR3 is 16 amino acids. CDR3 sequence reads: CASSIARGSTGNTIYF. In nucleotides, the CDR3 is TGTGCCAGTAGTATCGCCCGTGGGAGCACTGGAAACACCATATATTTT. The complete variable domain, with remaining parts taken from reference TRBV19 and TRBJ1-3, reads DGGITQSPKYLFRKEGQNVTLSCEQNLNHDAMYWYRQDPGQGLRLIYYSQIVNDFQKGDIAEGYSVSREKKESFPLTVTSAQKNPTAFYLCASSIARGSTGNTIYFGEGSWLTVV.